These 5 T cell receptor beta chains were all obtained from the same sample, sequenced in a study of shared clonotypes between healthy human individuals. Measured with immunoSEQ multiplex PCR; TCRdb has only the in-frame clones, and not every one. The repertoire has some 2.4 million clones, over 85% of them found once; the top ten carry roughly 0.39%. The source material was naive CD4+ T cells from PBMCs. As for subset: CD45RA+ positively selected. The receptors originated from a man between 18 and 29 years old in good health. Some clones in this sample may be carry-over from other donors' samples.

Concerning this clone: Other DNA sequences in this specimen translate into the identical CDR3. The rearrangement uses TRBV7-9 and TRBJ2-4; perhaps D is TRBD1 or TRBD2 (5 bases each). The CDR3 is made up of 12 amino acids. V was shortened by 3 bases and J by 5 bases, with 5 bases between the two germline ends. Germline V gene data show CDR1 as SEHNR and CDR2 as FQNEAQ (reference sequence). The CDR3 DNA reads as TGTGCCAGCAGCTTGGGACAAAACATTCAGTACTTC. This gives the protein CASSLGQNIQYF.

V and J are TRBV5-4 and TRBJ2-5, with no clear D. Between the trimmed V and J ends, which lost 9 bases and 5 bases, there was a span of 17 bases. This CDR3 spans 13 amino acids. The germline CDR1 and CDR2 sequences are SGHNT and YYREEE (reference sequence). The CDR3 DNA sequence: TGTGCCACCTCATGGGGTAGCAGCGAGACCCAGTACTTC. Residues: CATSWGSSETQYF. The whole variable domain, filled in from reference TRBV5-4 and TRBJ2-5, reads ETGVTQSPTHLIKTRGQQVTLRCSSQSGHNTVSWYQQALGQGPQFIFQYYREEENGRGNFPPRFSGLQFPNYSSELNVNALELDDSALYLCATSWGSSETQYFGPGTRLLVL.

As for this clone: Other nucleotide sequences in the sample specify the same CDR3. This rearrangement joins TRBV7-3 to TRBJ2-3; TRBD2 is a possible D gene (6 bases). Trimming left V 4 bases short and J 1 base short, with 6 bases between. CDR1 is SGHTA, CDR2 FQGTGA, per germline. CDR3 length equals 13 residues. Here the CDR3 DNA reads TGTGCCAGCAGCTCGGGGGGCACAGATACGCAGTATTTT. Translating it yields CASSSGGTDTQYF.

This chain links TRBV7-6 with TRBJ2-7, with D perhaps TRBD1 (5 bases). The germline gives CDR1 SGHVS, CDR2 FNYEAQ. This CDR3 comprises 16 residues. V gave up 6 bases and J gave up 0 bases, with 18 bases separating them. CDR3 nucleotides: TGTGCCAGCAGTCCCCAGTCTGGGGCCCTCTCCTACGAGCAGTACTTC. It encodes CASSPQSGALSYEQYF.

The rearrangement links TRBV9 to TRBJ1-1; 9 bases agree with TRBD1. Trimming at V came to 4 bases and at J to 4 bases, leaving 8 bases not matched to a gene. The CDR3 spans 15 residues. Looked up from germline, CDR1 is SGDLS and CDR2 is YYNGEE. The CDR3: CASSPPQGAVTEAFF. The CDR3 region has the DNA TGTGCCAGCAGCCCCCCACAGGGGGCGGTCACTGAAGCTTTCTTT.